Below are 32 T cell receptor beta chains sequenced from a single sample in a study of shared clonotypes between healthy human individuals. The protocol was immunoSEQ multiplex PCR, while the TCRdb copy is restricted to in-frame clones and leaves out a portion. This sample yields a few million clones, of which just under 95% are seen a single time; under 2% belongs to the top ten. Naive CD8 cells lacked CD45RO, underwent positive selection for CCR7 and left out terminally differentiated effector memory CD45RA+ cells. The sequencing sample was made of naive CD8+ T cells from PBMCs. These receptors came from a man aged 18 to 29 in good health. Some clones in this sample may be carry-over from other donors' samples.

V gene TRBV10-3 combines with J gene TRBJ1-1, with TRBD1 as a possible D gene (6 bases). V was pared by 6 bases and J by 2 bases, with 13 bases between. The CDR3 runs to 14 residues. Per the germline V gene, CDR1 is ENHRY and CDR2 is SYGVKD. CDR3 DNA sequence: TGTGCCATCAGCGATTGGGACACCAACACTGAAGCTTTCTTT. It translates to CAISDWDTNTEAFF.

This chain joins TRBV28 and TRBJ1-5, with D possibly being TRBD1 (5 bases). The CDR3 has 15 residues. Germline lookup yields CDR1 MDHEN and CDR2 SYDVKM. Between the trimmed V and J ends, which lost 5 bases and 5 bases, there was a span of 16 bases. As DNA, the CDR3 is TGTGCCAGCAGTCCGGGGCCCCAGTGGTATCAGCCCCAGCATTTT. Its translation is CASSPGPQWYQPQHF.

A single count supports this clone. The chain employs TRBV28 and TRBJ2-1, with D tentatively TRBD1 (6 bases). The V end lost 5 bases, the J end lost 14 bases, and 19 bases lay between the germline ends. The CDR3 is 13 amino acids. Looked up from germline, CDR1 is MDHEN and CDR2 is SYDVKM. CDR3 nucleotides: TGTGCCAGCAGTCTTAACCCCGGGACAAAGAAGTTCTTC. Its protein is CASSLNPGTKKFF.

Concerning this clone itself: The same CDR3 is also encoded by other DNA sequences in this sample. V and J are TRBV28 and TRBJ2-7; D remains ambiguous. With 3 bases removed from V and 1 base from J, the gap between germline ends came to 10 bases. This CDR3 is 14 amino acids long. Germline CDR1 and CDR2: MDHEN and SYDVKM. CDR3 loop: CASSFSGSSYEQYF. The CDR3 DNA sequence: TGTGCCAGCAGTTTTTCGGGCAGTTCCTACGAGCAGTACTTC.

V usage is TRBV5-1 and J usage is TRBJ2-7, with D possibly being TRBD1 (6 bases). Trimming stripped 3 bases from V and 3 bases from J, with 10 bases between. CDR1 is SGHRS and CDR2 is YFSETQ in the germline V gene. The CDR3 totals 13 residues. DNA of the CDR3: TGCGCCAGCAGCTCGGACAGCGGCTACGAGCAGTACTTC. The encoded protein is CASSSDSGYEQYF.

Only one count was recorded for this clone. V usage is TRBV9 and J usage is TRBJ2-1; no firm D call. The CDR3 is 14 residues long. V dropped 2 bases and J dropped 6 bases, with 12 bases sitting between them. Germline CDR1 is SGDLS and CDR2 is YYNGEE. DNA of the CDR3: TGTGCCAGCAGCGTTTCGAGAGGCCTCAATGAGCAGTTCTTC. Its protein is CASSVSRGLNEQFF.

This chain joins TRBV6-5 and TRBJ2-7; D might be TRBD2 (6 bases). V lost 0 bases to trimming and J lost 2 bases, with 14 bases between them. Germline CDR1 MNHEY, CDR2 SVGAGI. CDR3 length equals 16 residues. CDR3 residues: CASSYSGGTGPYEQYF. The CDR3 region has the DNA TGTGCCAGCAGTTACTCGGGAGGCACGGGCCCCTACGAGCAGTACTTC.

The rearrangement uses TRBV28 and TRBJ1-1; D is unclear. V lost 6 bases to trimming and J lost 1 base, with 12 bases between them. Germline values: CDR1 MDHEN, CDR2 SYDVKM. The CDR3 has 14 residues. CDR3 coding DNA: TGTGCCAGCAGCCTCCCCCCAGGGAACACTGAAGCTTTCTTT. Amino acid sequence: CASSLPPGNTEAFF.

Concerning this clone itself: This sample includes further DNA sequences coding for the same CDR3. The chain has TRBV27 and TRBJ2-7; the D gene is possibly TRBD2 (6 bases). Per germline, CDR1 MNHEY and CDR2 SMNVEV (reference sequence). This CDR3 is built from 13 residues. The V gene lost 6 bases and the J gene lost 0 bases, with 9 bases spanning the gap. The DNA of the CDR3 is TGTGCCAGCAGGGTTAGCGGCTCCTACGAGCAGTACTTC. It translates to CASRVSGSYEQYF.

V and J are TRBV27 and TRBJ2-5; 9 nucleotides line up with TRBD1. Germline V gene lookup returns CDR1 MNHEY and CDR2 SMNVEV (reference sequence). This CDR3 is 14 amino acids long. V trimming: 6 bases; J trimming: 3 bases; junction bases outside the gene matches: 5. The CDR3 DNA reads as TGTGCCAGCAGCCTTGGGACAGGGAAAGAGACCCAGTACTTC. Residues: CASSLGTGKETQYF.

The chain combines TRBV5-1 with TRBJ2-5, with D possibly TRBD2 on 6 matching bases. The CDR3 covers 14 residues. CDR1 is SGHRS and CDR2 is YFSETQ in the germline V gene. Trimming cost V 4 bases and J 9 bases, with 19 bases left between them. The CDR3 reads CASSLTRAEGPQYF. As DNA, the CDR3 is TGCGCCAGCAGCCTTACTAGGGCGGAGGGTCCCCAGTACTTC.

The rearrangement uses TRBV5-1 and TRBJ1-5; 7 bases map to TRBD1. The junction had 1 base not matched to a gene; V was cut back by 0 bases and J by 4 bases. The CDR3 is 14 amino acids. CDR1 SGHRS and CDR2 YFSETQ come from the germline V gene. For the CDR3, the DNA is TGCGCCAGCAGCTTGGGGGGACAGAATCAGCCCCAGCATTTT. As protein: CASSLGGQNQPQHF.

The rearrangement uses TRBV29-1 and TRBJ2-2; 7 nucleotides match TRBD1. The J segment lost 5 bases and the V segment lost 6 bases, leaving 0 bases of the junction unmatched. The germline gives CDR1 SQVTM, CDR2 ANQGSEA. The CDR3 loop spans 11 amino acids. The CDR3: CSVGQTGELFF. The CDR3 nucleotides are TGCAGCGTGGGACAGACCGGGGAGCTGTTTTTT.

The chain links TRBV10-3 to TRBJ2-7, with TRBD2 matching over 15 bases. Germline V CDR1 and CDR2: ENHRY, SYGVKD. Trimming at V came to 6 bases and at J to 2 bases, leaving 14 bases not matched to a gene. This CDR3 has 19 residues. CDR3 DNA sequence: TGTGCCATCAGCCGGGACACCGGACTAGCGGGAGGGTCGGCCTACGAGCAGTACTTC. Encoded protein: CAISRDTGLAGGSAYEQYF.

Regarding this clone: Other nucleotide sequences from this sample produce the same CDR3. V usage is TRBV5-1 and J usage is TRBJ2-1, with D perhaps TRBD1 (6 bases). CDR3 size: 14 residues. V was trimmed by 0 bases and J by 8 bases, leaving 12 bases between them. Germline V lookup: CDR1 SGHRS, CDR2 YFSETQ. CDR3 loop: CASSLAGGGDEQFF. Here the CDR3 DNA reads TGCGCCAGCAGCTTGGCCGGTGGGGGCGATGAGCAGTTCTTC.

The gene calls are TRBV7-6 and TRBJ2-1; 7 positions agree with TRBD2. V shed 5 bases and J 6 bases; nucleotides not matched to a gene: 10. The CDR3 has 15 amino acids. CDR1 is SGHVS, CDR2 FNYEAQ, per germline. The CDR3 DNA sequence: TGTGCCAGCAGCAAAAACTACGGCGGGGGCAATGAGCAGTTCTTC. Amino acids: CASSKNYGGGNEQFF.

CDR3 nucleotides: TGTGCCAGCAGTTTTTTTGGGGAGGGGAAAAACTATGGCTACACCTTC. Translating it yields CASSFFGEGKNYGYTF. V usage is TRBV28 and J usage is TRBJ1-2; D is perhaps TRBD1 (5 bases). Trimming removed 3 bases at V and 2 bases at J, with 16 bases between. The germline V gene encodes CDR1 MDHEN and CDR2 SYDVKM. This CDR3 is built from 16 residues.

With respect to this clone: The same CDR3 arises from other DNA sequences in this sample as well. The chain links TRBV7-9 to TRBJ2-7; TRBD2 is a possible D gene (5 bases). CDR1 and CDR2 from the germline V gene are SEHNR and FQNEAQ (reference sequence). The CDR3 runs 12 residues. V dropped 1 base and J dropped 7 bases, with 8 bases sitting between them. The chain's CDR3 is CASSLGPGEQYF. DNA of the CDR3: TGTGCCAGCAGCTTAGGTCCGGGGGAGCAGTACTTC.

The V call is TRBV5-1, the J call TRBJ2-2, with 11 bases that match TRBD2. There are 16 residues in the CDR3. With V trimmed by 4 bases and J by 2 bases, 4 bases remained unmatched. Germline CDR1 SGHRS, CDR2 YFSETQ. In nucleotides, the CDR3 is TGCGCCAGCAGCGCGGGGACTAGCGGCAACACCGGGGAGCTGTTTTTT. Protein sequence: CASSAGTSGNTGELFF.

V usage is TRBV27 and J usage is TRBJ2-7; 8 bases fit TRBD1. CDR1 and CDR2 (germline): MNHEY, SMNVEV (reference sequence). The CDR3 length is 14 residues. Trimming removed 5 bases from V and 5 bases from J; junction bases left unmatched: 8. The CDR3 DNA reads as TGTGCCAGCAGTCCCCTTATGGACAGGGACGAGCAGTACTTC. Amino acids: CASSPLMDRDEQYF.

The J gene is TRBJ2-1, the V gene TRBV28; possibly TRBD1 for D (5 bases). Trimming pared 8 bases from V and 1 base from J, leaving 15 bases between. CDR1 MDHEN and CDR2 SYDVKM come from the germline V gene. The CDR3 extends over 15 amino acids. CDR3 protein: CASGLGLGSYNEQFF. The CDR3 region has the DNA TGTGCCAGCGGATTGGGGCTAGGGTCCTACAATGAGCAGTTCTTC.

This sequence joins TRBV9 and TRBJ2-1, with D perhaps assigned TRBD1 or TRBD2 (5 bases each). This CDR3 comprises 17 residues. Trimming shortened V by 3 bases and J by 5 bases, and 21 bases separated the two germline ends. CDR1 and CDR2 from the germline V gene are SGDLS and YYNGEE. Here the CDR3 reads CASSAKARQRVDNEQFF. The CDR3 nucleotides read TGTGCCAGCAGCGCAAAGGCCCGACAGAGGGTGGACAATGAGCAGTTCTTC.

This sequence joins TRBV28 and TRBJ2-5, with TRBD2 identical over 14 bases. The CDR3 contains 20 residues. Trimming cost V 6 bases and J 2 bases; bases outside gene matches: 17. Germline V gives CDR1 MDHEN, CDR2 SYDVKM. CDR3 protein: CASRAPGLAGAITQQETQYF. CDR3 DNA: TGTGCCAGCAGAGCCCCGGGACTAGCGGGAGCTATTACCCAACAAGAGACCCAGTACTTC.

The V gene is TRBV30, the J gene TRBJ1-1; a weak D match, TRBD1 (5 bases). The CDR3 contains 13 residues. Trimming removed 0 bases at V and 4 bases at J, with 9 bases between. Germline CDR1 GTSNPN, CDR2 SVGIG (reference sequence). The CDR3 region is CAWSVLGATEAFF. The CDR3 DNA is TGTGCCTGGAGTGTACTTGGGGCCACTGAAGCTTTCTTT.

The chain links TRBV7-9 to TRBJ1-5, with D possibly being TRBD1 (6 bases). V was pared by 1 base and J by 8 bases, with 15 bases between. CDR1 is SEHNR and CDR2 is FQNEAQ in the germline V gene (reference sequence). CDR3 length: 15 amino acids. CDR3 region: CASSLGVGAGEPQHF. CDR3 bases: TGTGCCAGCAGCTTAGGAGTGGGGGCTGGAGAGCCCCAGCATTTT. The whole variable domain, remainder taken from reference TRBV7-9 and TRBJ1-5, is DTGVSQNPRHKITKRGQNVTFRCDPISEHNRLYWYRQTLGQGPEFLTYFQNEAQLEKSRLLSDRFSAERPKGSFSTLEIQRTEQGDSAMYLCASSLGVGAGEPQHFGDGTRLSIL.

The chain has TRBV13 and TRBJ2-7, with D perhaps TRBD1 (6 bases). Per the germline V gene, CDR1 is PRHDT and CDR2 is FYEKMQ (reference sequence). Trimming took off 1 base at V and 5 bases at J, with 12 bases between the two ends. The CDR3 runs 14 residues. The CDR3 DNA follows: TGTGCCAGCAGCTTAGTTCAGGGGCGTGACGAGCAGTACTTC. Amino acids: CASSLVQGRDEQYF.

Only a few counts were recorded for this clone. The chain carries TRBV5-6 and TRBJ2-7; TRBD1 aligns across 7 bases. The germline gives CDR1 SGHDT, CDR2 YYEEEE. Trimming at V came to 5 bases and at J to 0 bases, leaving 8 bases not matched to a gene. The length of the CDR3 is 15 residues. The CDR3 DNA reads TGTGCCAGCAGTCGAGACAGGGCCAACTCCTACGAGCAGTACTTC. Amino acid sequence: CASSRDRANSYEQYF.

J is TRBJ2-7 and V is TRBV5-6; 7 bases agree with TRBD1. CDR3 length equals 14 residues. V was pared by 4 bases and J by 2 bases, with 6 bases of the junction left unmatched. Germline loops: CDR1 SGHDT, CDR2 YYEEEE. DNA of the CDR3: TGTGCCAGCAGCATAGACAGGGCGGCCTACGAGCAGTACTTC. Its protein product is CASSIDRAAYEQYF.

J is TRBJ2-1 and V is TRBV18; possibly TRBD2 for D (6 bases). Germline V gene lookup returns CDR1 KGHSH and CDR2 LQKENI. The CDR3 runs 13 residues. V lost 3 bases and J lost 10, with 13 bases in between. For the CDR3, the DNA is TGTGCCAGCTCACCTGAGACTAGAGACGAGCAGTTCTTC. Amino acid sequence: CASSPETRDEQFF.

Written as DNA, the CDR3 is TGTGCCAGCAGTCCAACAGGGACGGCCGGGGCGAACACTGAAGCTTTCTTT. It translates to CASSPTGTAGANTEAFF. The chain links TRBV27 to TRBJ1-1; tentative D call: TRBD1 (6 bases). With 5 bases removed from V and 1 base from J, the gap between germline ends came to 20 bases. Per the germline V gene, CDR1 is MNHEY and CDR2 is SMNVEV (reference sequence). CDR3 size: 17 residues.

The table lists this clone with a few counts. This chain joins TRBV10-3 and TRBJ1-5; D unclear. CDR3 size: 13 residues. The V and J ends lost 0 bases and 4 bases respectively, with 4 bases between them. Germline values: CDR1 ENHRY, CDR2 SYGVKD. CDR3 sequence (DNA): TGTGCCATCAGTGAGTCGGCGAATCAGCCCCAGCATTTT. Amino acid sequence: CAISESANQPQHF.

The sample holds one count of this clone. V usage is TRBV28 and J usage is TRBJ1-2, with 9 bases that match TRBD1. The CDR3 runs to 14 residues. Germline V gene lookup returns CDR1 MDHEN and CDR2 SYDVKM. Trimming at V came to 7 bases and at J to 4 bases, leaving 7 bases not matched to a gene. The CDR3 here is CASNQQGAGYGYTF. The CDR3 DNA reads TGTGCCAGCAACCAACAGGGGGCCGGCTATGGCTACACCTTC.